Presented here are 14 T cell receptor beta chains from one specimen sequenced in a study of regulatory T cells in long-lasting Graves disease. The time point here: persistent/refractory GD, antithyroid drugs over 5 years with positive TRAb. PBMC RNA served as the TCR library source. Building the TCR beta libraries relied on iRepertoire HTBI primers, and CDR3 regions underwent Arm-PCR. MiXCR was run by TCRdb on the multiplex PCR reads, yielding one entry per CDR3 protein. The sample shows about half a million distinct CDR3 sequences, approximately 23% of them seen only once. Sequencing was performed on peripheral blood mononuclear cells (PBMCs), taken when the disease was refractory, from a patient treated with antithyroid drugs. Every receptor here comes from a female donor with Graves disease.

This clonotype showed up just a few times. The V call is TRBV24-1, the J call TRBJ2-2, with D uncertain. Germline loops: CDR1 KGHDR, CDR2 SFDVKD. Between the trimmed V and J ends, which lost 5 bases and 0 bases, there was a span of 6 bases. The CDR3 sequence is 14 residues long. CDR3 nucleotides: TGTGCCACCAGTGGGCAGACGAACACCGGGGAGCTGTTTTTT. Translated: CATSGQTNTGELFF.

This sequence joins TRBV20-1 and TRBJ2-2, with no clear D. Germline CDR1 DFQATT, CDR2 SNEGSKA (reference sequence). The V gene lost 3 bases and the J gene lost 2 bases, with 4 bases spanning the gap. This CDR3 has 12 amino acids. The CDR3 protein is CSASFNTGELFF. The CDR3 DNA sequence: TGCAGTGCTAGCTTCAACACCGGGGAGCTGTTTTTT.

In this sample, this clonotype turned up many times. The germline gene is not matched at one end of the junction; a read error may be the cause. CDR3 protein: CASSLAGQGRSPLHF. The CDR3 nucleotides read TGTGCCAGCAGCTTGGCCGGTCAGGGGAGGTCACCCCTCCACTTT. V usage is TRBV5-1 and J usage is TRBJ1-6, with a weak D call TRBD1 (6 bases). The germline gives CDR1 SGHRS, CDR2 YFSETQ. The CDR3 has 15 residues.

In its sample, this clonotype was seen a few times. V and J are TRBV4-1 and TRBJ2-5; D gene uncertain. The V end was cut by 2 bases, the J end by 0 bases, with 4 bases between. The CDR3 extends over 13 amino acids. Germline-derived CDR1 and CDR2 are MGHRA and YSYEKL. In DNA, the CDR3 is TGCGCCAGCAGCCAATGGTACCAAGAGACCCAGTACTTC. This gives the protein CASSQWYQETQYF.

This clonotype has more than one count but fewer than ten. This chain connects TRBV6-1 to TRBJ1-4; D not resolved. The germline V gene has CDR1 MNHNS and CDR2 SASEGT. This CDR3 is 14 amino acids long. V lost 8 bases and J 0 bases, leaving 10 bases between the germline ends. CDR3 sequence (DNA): TGTGCCAGCCGCTTCGGAGCAACTAATGAAAAACTGTTTTTT. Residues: CASRFGATNEKLFF.

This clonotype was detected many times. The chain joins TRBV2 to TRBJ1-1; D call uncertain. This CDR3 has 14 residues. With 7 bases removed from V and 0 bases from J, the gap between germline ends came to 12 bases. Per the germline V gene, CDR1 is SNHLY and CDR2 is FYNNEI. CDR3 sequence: CASKEAPMNTEAFF. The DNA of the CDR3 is TGTGCCAGCAAGGAAGCCCCCATGAACACTGAAGCTTTCTTT.

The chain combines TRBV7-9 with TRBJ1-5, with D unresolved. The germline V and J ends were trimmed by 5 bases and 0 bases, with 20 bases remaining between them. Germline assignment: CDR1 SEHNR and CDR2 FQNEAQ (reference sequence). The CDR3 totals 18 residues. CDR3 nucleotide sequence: TGTGCCAGCAGCATGGGGAGACTCGGACGGGGTAGCAATCAGCCCCAGCATTTT. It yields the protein CASSMGRLGRGSNQPQHF.

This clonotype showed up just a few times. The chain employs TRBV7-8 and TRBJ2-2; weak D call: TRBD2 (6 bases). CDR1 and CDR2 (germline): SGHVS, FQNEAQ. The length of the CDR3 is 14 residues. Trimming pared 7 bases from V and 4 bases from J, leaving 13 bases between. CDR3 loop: CASKQRESTGELFF. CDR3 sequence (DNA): TGTGCCAGCAAGCAACGGGAGAGCACCGGGGAGCTGTTTTTT.

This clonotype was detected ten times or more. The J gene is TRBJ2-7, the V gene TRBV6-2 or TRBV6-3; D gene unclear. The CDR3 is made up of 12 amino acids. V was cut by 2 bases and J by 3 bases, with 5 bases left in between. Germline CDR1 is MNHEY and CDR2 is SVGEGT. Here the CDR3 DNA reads TGTGCCAGCAGTTACGGCTTCTACGAGCAGTACTTC. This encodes CASSYGFYEQYF.

In nucleotides, the CDR3 is TGTGCCTGGAGTGTGGGACGGGATGCAAAACTGTTTTTT. Its protein is CAWSVGRDAKLFF. This rearrangement joins TRBV30 to TRBJ1-4, with D perhaps TRBD1 (5 bases). V lost 0 bases to trimming and J lost 10 bases, with 12 bases between them. This CDR3 has 13 amino acids. Germline V lookup: CDR1 GTSNPN, CDR2 SVGIG (reference sequence).

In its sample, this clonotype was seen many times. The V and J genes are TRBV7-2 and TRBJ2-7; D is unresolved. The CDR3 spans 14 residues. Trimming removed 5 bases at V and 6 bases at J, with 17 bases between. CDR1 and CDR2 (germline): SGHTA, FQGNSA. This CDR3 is CASSQRTDPSEQYF. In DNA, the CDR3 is TGTGCCAGCAGCCAAAGGACGGACCCATCCGAGCAGTACTTC.

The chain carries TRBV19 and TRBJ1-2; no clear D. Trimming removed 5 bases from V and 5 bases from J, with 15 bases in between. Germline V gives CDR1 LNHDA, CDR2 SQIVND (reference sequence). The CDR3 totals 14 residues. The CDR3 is CASSERRIRYGYTF. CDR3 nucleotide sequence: TGTGCCAGTAGTGAGCGGCGAATACGATATGGCTACACCTTC. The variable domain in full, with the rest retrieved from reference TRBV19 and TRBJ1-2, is DGGITQSPKYLFRKEGQNVTLSCEQNLNHDAMYWYRQDPGQGLRLIYYSQIVNDFQKGDIAEGYSVSREKKESFPLTVTSAQKNPTAFYLCASSERRIRYGYTFGSGTRLTVV.

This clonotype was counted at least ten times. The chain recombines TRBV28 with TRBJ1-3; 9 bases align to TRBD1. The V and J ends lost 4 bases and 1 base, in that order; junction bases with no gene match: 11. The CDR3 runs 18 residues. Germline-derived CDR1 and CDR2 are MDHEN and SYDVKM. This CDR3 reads CASSSEEGQGRSGNTIYF. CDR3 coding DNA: TGTGCCAGCAGTTCGGAGGAAGGACAGGGGAGATCTGGAAACACCATATATTTT.

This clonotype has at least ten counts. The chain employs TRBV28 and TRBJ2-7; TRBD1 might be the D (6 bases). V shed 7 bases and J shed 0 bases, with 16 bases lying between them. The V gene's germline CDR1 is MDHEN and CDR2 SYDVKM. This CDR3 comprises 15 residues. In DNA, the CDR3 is TGTGCCAGCATCGTGGACAGAGTAAACTCCTACGAGCAGTACTTC. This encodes CASIVDRVNSYEQYF.